The present T cell receptor beta chain was sequenced within a study of blood T cell repertoires in COVID-19. Overall study: The study drew acute and convalescent COVID-19 samples from the United States, Italy and Spain. In each case, the material was cDNA or gDNA derived from T cells, B-cell-depleted T cells, or PBMCs.

Recruits, aged about 18 to 95 years, lived in 25 or so US areas. Method: immunoSEQ multiplex PCR; TCRdb's copy keeps in-frame clones and lacks some. The repertoire holds some 140,000 clones, with approximately 81% as singletons. Germline V gene sequence: CDR1 MDHEN, CDR2 SYDVKM. Trimming cost V 3 bases and J 3 bases; bases outside gene matches: 6. The CDR3 sequence is 15 residues long. The chain employs TRBV28 and TRBJ2-3; 7 bases are a match to TRBD2. The TCR sequence derives from a man aged 40-55 years with acute COVID-19. The sequencing sample was made of PBMCs or T cells enriched from blood (not recorded which). The CDR3 spells CASSFVGEGTDTQYF. CDR3 DNA sequence: TGTGCCAGCAGTTTCGTCGGGGAGGGGACAGATACGCAGTATTTT.